This T cell receptor beta chain came from a study of cytomegalovirus exposure and HLA in healthy donors. This clone has a single count. Its cognate antigen is unknown. Regarding the study as a whole: Evidence from a later analysis indicated that most CMV-associated TCR beta chains looked HLA-restricted.

The PCR ran on 60 Vbeta and 13 Jbeta primers. The method was immunoSEQ multiplex PCR; TCRdb's version includes in-frame clones alone and lacks a portion of them. The sample lists around 280,000 clones, 70% to 90% seen once, with 2% to 3% in the top ten. This CDR3 region has 13 residues. In germline, CDR1 is MNHEY, CDR2 SMNVEV (reference sequence). Between the trimmed V and J ends, which lost 3 bases and 8 bases, there was a span of 11 bases. This chain uses TRBV27 with TRBJ2-1, with D possibly TRBD2 on 5 matching bases. This clonotype was sampled from a woman aged 18-29 years in good health and CMV-seronegative. Material for sequencing was PBMCs. CDR3 region: CASSFTEEYEQFF. CDR3 sequence (DNA): TGTGCCAGCAGTTTCACGGAGGAGTATGAGCAGTTCTTC.